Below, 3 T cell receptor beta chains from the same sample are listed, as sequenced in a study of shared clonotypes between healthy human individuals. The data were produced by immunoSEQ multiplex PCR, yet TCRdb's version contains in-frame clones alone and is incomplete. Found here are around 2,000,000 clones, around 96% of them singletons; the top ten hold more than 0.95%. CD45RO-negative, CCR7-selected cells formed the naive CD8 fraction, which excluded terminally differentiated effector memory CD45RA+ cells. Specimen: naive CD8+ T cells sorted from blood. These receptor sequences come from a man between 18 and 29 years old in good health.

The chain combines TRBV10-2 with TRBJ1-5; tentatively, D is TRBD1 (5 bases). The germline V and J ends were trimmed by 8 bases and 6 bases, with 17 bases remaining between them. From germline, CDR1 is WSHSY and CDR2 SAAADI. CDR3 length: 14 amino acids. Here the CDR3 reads CASQRGGIGQPQHF. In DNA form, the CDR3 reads TGCGCCAGCCAACGTGGGGGGATCGGTCAGCCCCAGCATTTT.

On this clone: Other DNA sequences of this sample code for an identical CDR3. CDR3 bases: TGTGCCAGCAGCCCCTCCGCTCCTGAAGCTTTCTTT. Translation gives CASSPSAPEAFF. The chain couples TRBV16 to TRBJ1-1; D not certain. The CDR3 runs to 12 residues. Trimming took 4 bases from V and 6 from J, leaving 9 bases between them. From germline, CDR1 is KGHSY and CDR2 FQNENV.

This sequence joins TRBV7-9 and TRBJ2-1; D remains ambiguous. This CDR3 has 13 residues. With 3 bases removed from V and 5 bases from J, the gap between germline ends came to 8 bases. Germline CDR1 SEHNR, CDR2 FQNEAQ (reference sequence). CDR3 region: CASSFWSDNEQFF. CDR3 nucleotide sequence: TGTGCCAGCAGCTTTTGGAGTGACAATGAGCAGTTCTTC.